This T cell receptor beta chain was sequenced during a study of PD-1 blockade in classical Hodgkin lymphoma. Points from the study as a whole: Lower baseline TCR diversity marked trial partial responders and progressors.

In regard to this clone: Its specificity is not known.

Relapse was seen in all patients after autologous stem cell transplantation, and brentuximab vedotin exposure was variable. J was trimmed by 2 bases and V by 4 bases; bases with no gene match: 5. Germline V gene lookup returns CDR1 SGHRS and CDR2 YFSETQ. There are 14 residues in the CDR3. Produced via immunoSEQ multiplex PCR; TCRdb's table is partial and in-frame only. The sample contains roughly 40,000 clones, 85% to 90% of which appear only once. The sequence derives from a human donor with classical Hodgkin lymphoma. The chain employs TRBV5-1 and TRBJ2-7; the match to TRBD2 covers 8 bases. The sequencing used peripheral blood mononuclear cells (PBMCs), collected at baseline. DNA for the CDR3: TGCGCCAGCAGCGGTGCTAGCGGGCCCTACGAGCAGTACTTC. Amino acids: CASSGASGPYEQYF.